Listed below are T cell receptor beta chains from one sample, sequenced in a study of blood T cell repertoires in COVID-19. Here immunoSEQ multiplex PCR was the method, and the copy in TCRdb shows in-frame clones only, minus some. Seen here are around 500,000 clones, around nine tenths observed once, and the top ten hold roughly 1.9%. Sequenced sample: PBMCs or T cells enriched from blood (not recorded which). Source of these receptors: a woman between 40 and 55 years old who had recovered from COVID-19. Each CDR3 is given with its conserved first and last residue. The D gene is left open where the match is weak. Clone size is given for some rows only: seen once, a few or many times, or a class if the clone is expanded.

D gene | J gene | V gene | clone size | CDR3 protein | CDR3 DNA
- | TRBJ1-1 | TRBV29-1 | few | CSAAGQGNTEAFF | TGCAGCGCTGCGGGGCAGGGGAACACTGAAGCTTTCTTT
- | TRBJ2-5 | TRBV19 | - | CASSMRTTLLEVETQYF | TGTGCCAGTAGTATGAGAACCACCTTGTTGGAGGTGGAGACCCAGTACTTC
TRBD2 | TRBJ2-7 | TRBV7-9 | - | CASSFGTRFYEQYF | TGTGCCAGCAGCTTCGGGACTAGGTTTTACGAGCAGTACTTC
- | TRBJ2-7 | TRBV5-8 | once | CASSLVQTYEQYF | TGTGCCAGCAGCTTGGTACAGACCTACGAGCAGTACTTC
TRBD1 | TRBJ2-7 | TRBV27 | - | CASSLSRGTGRGEQYF | TGTGCCAGCAGTTTATCTAGAGGGACAGGGAGGGGCGAGCAGTACTTC
- | TRBJ2-7 | TRBV11-1 | - | CASSTRQVLPYEQYF | TGTGCCAGCAGCACTCGACAGGTTCTCCCCTACGAGCAGTACTTC
- | TRBJ1-5 | TRBV6-2/TRBV6-3 | - | CASSSRSYRSNQPQHF | TGTGCCAGCAGCTCCCGTTCGTACCGGAGCAATCAGCCCCAGCATTTT
- | TRBJ1-1 | TRBV5-1 | - | CASSTDSRNTEAFF | TGCGCCAGCAGTACGGACAGTCGAAACACTGAAGCTTTCTTT
- | TRBJ1-2 | TRBV7-9 | - | CASSLVPGQNGYTF | TGTGCCAGCAGCTTAGTTCCAGGGCAGAATGGCTACACCTTC
- | TRBJ2-7 | TRBV13 | - | CASSQQELYEQYF | TGTGCCAGCAGCCAGCAGGAATTATACGAGCAGTACTTC
- | TRBJ2-5 | TRBV11-3 | once | CASSLGSKTQYF | TGTGCCAGCAGCTTAGGTTCCAAGACCCAGTACTTC
- | TRBJ2-3 | TRBV5-1 | - | CASSRRGGGATDTQYF | TGCGCCAGCAGCCGGAGGGGAGGAGGGGCCACAGATACGCAGTATTTT
- | TRBJ2-1 | TRBV9 | - | CASSVGRRDNEQFF | TGTGCCAGCAGCGTAGGACGGAGGGACAATGAGCAGTTCTTC
TRBD2 | TRBJ2-2 | TRBV11-3 | - | CASSLGSGTTMKLFF | TGTGCCAGCAGCTTAGGGTCCGGGACTACCATGAAGCTGTTTTTT
TRBD2 | TRBJ2-1 | TRBV7-6 | - | CASTQEGTTTYNEQFF | TGTGCCAGCACCCAAGAGGGGACTACGACCTACAATGAGCAGTTCTTC
- | TRBJ1-1 | TRBV7-9 | - | CASSLGMNTEAFF | TGTGCCAGCAGCTTAGGTATGAACACTGAAGCTTTCTTT
- | TRBJ2-1 | TRBV24-1 | - | CATSDQDSQQFF | TGTGCCACCAGTGATCAGGACAGCCAGCAGTTCTTC
- | TRBJ2-6 | TRBV5-4 | - | CASSLDPGSGANVLTF | TGTGCCAGCAGCTTGGACCCGGGCTCTGGGGCCAACGTCCTGACTTTC
TRBD1 | TRBJ2-2 | TRBV6-4 | - | CASSRGQGTGELFF | TGTGCCAGCTCCAGGGGGCAGGGAACCGGGGAGCTGTTTTTT
TRBD2 | TRBJ2-3 | TRBV5-1 | - | CASSLSALAGVTDTQYF | TGCGCCAGCAGCTTGTCCGCACTAGCGGGGGTTACAGATACGCAGTATTTT
TRBD1 | TRBJ2-7 | TRBV27 | once | CASTTGQGAPLREQYF | TGTGCCAGCACCACCGGACAGGGGGCGCCTCTCCGCGAGCAGTACTTC
- | TRBJ2-6 | TRBV5-4 | - | CASSSGNSGANVLTF | TGTGCCAGCAGCTCCGGTAACTCTGGGGCCAACGTCCTGACTTTC
- | TRBJ1-1 | TRBV11-2 | - | CASRPTLTAPQGAFF | TGTGCCAGCAGACCCACACTGACAGCGCCCCAAGGAGCTTTCTTT
- | TRBJ2-1 | TRBV14 | - | CASSQAPILASNEQFF | TGTGCCAGCAGCCAAGCCCCGATCCTAGCGAGCAATGAGCAGTTCTTC
- | TRBJ2-5 | TRBV3-1/TRBV3-2 | - | CASSQIGLVWETQYF | TGTGCCAGCAGCCAAATCGGCCTAGTTTGGGAGACCCAGTACTTC
- | TRBJ1-5 | TRBV19 | - | CASKRTALSNQPQHF | TGTGCCAGTAAACGGACAGCACTAAGCAATCAGCCCCAGCATTTT
TRBD1 | TRBJ1-4 | TRBV2 | - | CASRGQDEKLFF | TGTGCCAGCAGGGGACAGGATGAAAAACTGTTTTTT
TRBD1 | TRBJ2-1 | TRBV24-1 | - | CATRQGSGEQFF | TGTGCCACTAGACAGGGTAGTGGTGAGCAGTTCTTC
TRBD2 | TRBJ2-7 | TRBV29-1 | - | CSFQGGKRYEQYF | TGCAGCTTCCAGGGAGGGAAACGCTACGAGCAGTACTTC
- | TRBJ2-7 | TRBV15 | - | CATSRDLAGTLGEQYF | TGTGCCACCAGCAGAGATCTCGCGGGAACCCTTGGGGAGCAGTACTTC
- | TRBJ1-1 | TRBV29-1 | - | CSGTTGSTEAFF | TGCAGCGGTACGACCGGGAGCACTGAAGCTTTCTTT
- | TRBJ1-5 | TRBV21-1 | - | CASSKEGTGSQPQHF | TGTGCCAGCAGCAAAGAGGGGACAGGGAGTCAGCCCCAGCATTTT
TRBD1 | TRBJ2-1 | TRBV6-2/TRBV6-3 | - | CASSYWGQSSYNEQFF | TGTGCCAGCAGTTACTGGGGACAGTCCTCCTACAATGAGCAGTTCTTC
- | TRBJ2-2 | TRBV4-1 | once | CASSQAPTGTGELFF | TGCGCCAGCAGCCAAGCTCCTACAGGGACCGGGGAGCTGTTTTTT
- | TRBJ2-4 | TRBV7-2 | - | CASSLVPGRGQNIQYF | TGTGCCAGCAGCTTAGTTCCAGGCCGGGGTCAAAACATTCAGTACTTC
TRBD1 | TRBJ2-5 | TRBV27 | - | CASSLDRGLETQYF | TGTGCCAGCAGTTTAGACAGGGGGCTAGAGACCCAGTACTTC
TRBD1 | TRBJ1-1 | TRBV9 | - | CASSARQTGAEAFF | TGTGCCAGCAGCGCTCGGCAGACAGGGGCTGAAGCTTTCTTT
- | TRBJ1-6 | TRBV4-1 | - | CASSQELPGHRVAYNSPLHF | TGCGCCAGCAGCCAAGAACTCCCGGGACACAGGGTGGCCTATAATTCACCCCTCCACTTT
- | TRBJ1-2 | TRBV11-3 | - | CASRNGGYGYTF | TGTGCCAGCAGGAACGGTGGCTATGGCTACACCTTC
TRBD1 | TRBJ2-5 | TRBV27 | - | CASKVNRGTKETQYF | TGTGCCAGCAAGGTAAACAGGGGAACCAAAGAGACCCAGTACTTC
- | TRBJ2-2 | TRBV4-3 | - | CASSQDLSQGLTGELFF | TGCGCCAGCAGCCAAGATTTAAGCCAGGGGTTAACCGGGGAGCTGTTTTTT
TRBD2 | TRBJ2-2 | TRBV29-1 | - | CSVGSGSNTGELFF | TGCAGCGTTGGGAGCGGGAGCAACACCGGGGAGCTGTTTTTT
TRBD2 | TRBJ2-7 | TRBV15 | once | CATSRASGDTYEQYF | TGTGCCACCAGCAGAGCTAGCGGGGACACCTACGAGCAGTACTTC
- | TRBJ1-6 | TRBV13 | - | CASSTRTVAYNSPLHF | TGTGCCAGCAGCACCCGGACAGTTGCCTATAATTCACCCCTCCACTTT
- | TRBJ2-5 | TRBV5-5 | once | CASSPRGQETQYF | TGTGCCAGCAGCCCGCGGGGACAAGAGACCCAGTACTTC
- | TRBJ1-1 | TRBV7-2 | - | CASSLASGQVNTEAFF | TGTGCCAGCAGCTTAGCAAGTGGCCAGGTGAACACTGAAGCTTTCTTT
- | TRBJ1-1 | TRBV5-6 | once | CASSLARRGEYTEAFF | TGTGCCAGCAGCTTGGCCAGGAGGGGCGAATACACTGAAGCTTTCTTT
- | TRBJ2-1 | TRBV4-3 | once | CASSQAFGVGTSYNEQFF | TGCGCCAGCAGCCAAGCGTTCGGGGTAGGGACTTCCTACAATGAGCAGTTCTTC
- | TRBJ1-2 | TRBV24-1 | - | CATSDLYRNYGYTF | TGTGCCACCAGTGATTTGTACAGGAACTATGGCTACACCTTC
TRBD1 | TRBJ2-7 | TRBV12-5 | - | CASGSSGTGSYEQYF | TGTGCTAGTGGTTCATCCGGGACAGGGTCCTACGAGCAGTACTTC
TRBD2 | TRBJ2-7 | TRBV27 | once | CASRKEWGTSGMFSYEQYF | TGTGCCAGCAGAAAGGAGTGGGGGACTAGCGGGATGTTCTCCTACGAGCAGTACTTC
- | TRBJ1-1 | TRBV7-9 | - | CASSPVREVTEAFF | TGTGCCAGCAGCCCCGTTCGGGAGGTCACTGAAGCTTTCTTT
- | TRBJ1-4 | TRBV6-1 | - | CASSESPSREKLFF | TGTGCCAGCAGTGAATCCCCCTCGCGTGAAAAACTGTTTTTT
- | TRBJ2-7 | TRBV12-3/TRBV12-4 | once | CASSPQRYEQYF | TGTGCCAGCAGCCCCCAGAGGTACGAGCAGTACTTC
TRBD1 | TRBJ1-5 | TRBV5-4 | - | CASSLDRGLSQPQHF | TGTGCCAGCAGCTTGGACAGGGGTTTGTCTCAGCCCCAGCATTTT
- | TRBJ1-2 | TRBV6-5 | few | CASSTTVLTIYGYTF | TGTGCCAGCAGTACGACAGTTTTGACGATCTATGGCTACACCTTC
TRBD1 | TRBJ1-2 | TRBV19 | once | CAATGDDYGYTF | TGTGCCGCAACAGGGGATGACTATGGCTACACCTTC
TRBD1 | TRBJ2-2 | TRBV18 | few | CASPIGTGGPSNTGELFF | TGTGCCAGCCCGATCGGGACAGGGGGGCCTTCGAACACCGGGGAGCTGTTTTTT